These 10 T cell receptor beta chains came from one sample sequenced in a study of spatial heterogeneity in lung cancer. TCRdb re-derived calls from the 5' RACE reads in MiXCR, one entry per CDR3 protein. Here the sample spans over 15,000 distinct CDR3 sequences, over 8.5% being singletons. Noted time point: blood at routine non-recurrence follow-up after resection. The sequenced sample was PBMCs, obtained at follow-up. The receptors were gathered from a male donor with early-stage non-small cell lung cancer.

This clonotype was recorded many times. The chain couples TRBV5-4 to TRBJ1-3, with D possibly matching TRBD1 (6 bases). V was shortened by 2 bases and J by 1 base, with 7 bases between the two germline ends. Germline CDR1 and CDR2: SGHNT and YYREEE (reference sequence). There are 14 residues in the CDR3. The CDR3 bases are TGTGCCAGCAGCTTCGGACAGTCTGGAAACACCATATATTTT. It is translated as CASSFGQSGNTIYF.

This clonotype was counted many times. The chain is built from TRBV4-2 and TRBJ2-5; D not certain. V lost 0 bases and J lost 2, with 10 bases in between. Germline-derived CDR1 and CDR2 are LGHNA and YNFKEQ. This CDR3 has 15 amino acids. This chain's CDR3 is CASSQDRLEQETQYF. DNA of the CDR3: TGTGCCAGCAGCCAAGACCGGTTAGAGCAAGAGACCCAGTACTTC.

This clonotype has at least ten counts. V gene TRBV30 combines with J gene TRBJ2-5, with D possibly being TRBD1 (5 bases). Germline V gene data show CDR1 as GTSNPN and CDR2 as SVGIG (reference sequence). Trimming took 7 bases from V and 5 from J, leaving 17 bases between them. This CDR3 contains 13 residues. CDR3 sequence (DNA): TGTGCCTTATTCCAGGGATCAGGGGAGACCCAGTACTTC. Protein: CALFQGSGETQYF.

This chain links TRBV2 with TRBJ2-3; no definite D call. Looked up from germline, CDR1 is SNHLY and CDR2 is FYNNEI. V was trimmed by 4 bases and J by 2 bases, leaving 7 bases between them. The length of the CDR3 is 13 residues. The CDR3 is CASSAANTDTQYF. The CDR3, as DNA: TGTGCCAGCAGTGCGGCAAACACAGATACGCAGTATTTT.

This clonotype was seen at least ten times. The chain recombines TRBV29-1 with TRBJ2-4, with a tentative D call TRBD2 (5 bases). From germline, CDR1 is SQVTM and CDR2 ANQGSEA. The CDR3 runs 16 residues. The V end lost 3 bases, the J end lost 6 bases, and 21 bases lay between the germline ends. The CDR3 bases are TGCAGCGTTGAGGGCCCCGGAGGCCCCCGCGGAAACATTCAGTACTTC. This codes for CSVEGPGGPRGNIQYF.

This clonotype was seen ten or more times. The chain joins TRBV4-3 to TRBJ2-3, with 11 nucleotides matching TRBD2. The germline V gene encodes CDR1 LGHNA and CDR2 YSLEER. The CDR3 has 16 amino acids. Losses at the gene ends were 2 bases for V and 4 bases for J; bases not matched to a gene: 5. The CDR3 loop is CASSQLVAGGADTQYF. The DNA of the CDR3 is TGCGCCAGCAGCCAATTAGTAGCGGGGGGGGCAGATACGCAGTATTTT.

In its sample, this clonotype was seen many times. The chain is built from TRBV6-5 and TRBJ2-7; 9 positions match TRBD1. The V gene end was trimmed by 6 bases and the J gene end by 6 bases; junction bases not matched to a gene: 9. Germline loops: CDR1 MNHEY, CDR2 SVGAGI. The CDR3 has 14 amino acids. The CDR3 DNA reads TGTGCCAGCAGCCGGGGACAGGGTTCAGGCGAGCAGTACTTC. Protein: CASSRGQGSGEQYF.

This clonotype was seen ten or more times. J is TRBJ2-1 and V is TRBV3-1, with D perhaps matching TRBD2 (5 bases). This CDR3 region has 15 residues. Between the trimmed V and J ends, which lost 1 base and 6 bases, there was a span of 13 bases. Germline CDR1 reads LGHDT; CDR2 reads YNNKEL (reference sequence). The CDR3 DNA is TGTGCCAGCAGCCAAGCCGAGTGGGCGGGCAATGAGCAGTTCTTC. Translating gives CASSQAEWAGNEQFF.

This clonotype was counted at least ten times. The chain links TRBV7-2 to TRBJ1-1; weak D call: TRBD1 (5 bases). Germline CDR1 is SGHTA and CDR2 is FQGNSA. This CDR3 contains 15 residues. Deletions cut 1 base from V and 5 bases from J, with 14 bases between. CDR3 coding DNA: TGTGCCAGCAGCTTAGAAGGGGCGGCATATACTGAAGCTTTCTTT. Protein: CASSLEGAAYTEAFF.

This CDR3 reads CACTGARGETQYF. The CDR3 nucleotides read TGCGCCTGCACTGGGGCGAGGGGAGAGACCCAGTACTTC. This sequence joins TRBV23-1 and TRBJ2-5; tentatively, D is TRBD1 or TRBD2 (5 bases each). TRBV23-1 is an open reading frame, and its role is uncertain. V was pared by 11 bases and J by 4 bases, with 17 bases between. The CDR3 consists of 13 residues.